This T cell receptor (beta chain) was sequenced for a study of blood T cell repertoires in COVID-19. Study overall: Material from acute and convalescent COVID-19 was sourced from the United States, Italy and Spain. The analysed material was cDNA or gDNA that came from T cells, B-cell-depleted T cells, or PBMCs.

In the study's own analysis: Reference gene primer amplification gave estimated nucleated cell counts. Assay used: immunoSEQ multiplex PCR; TCRdb lists only in-frame clones, some missing. For V, J and clone size, that table is used; D and trimming come from the DNA. Of 70,000 or so clones listed, around 89% are singletons. The V and J ends lost 7 bases and 4 bases, in that order; junction bases with no gene match: 5. Germline V gene sequence: CDR1 MDHEN, CDR2 SYDVKM. The CDR3 sequence is 15 residues long. Sequencing was carried out using peripheral blood. The TCR comes from a woman older than 75 with active COVID-19. The rearrangement links TRBV28 to TRBJ2-2; 11 positions agree with TRBD2. This CDR3 is CASIAGGPGTGELFF. CDR3 bases: TGTGCCAGCATAGCGGGAGGGCCGGGCACCGGGGAGCTGTTTTTT. Variable domain in full (rest from reference TRBV28 and TRBJ2-2): DVKVTQSSRYLVKRTGEKVFLECVQDMDHENMFWYRQDPGLGLRLIYFSYDVKMKEKGDIPEGYSVSREKKERFSLILESASTNQTSMYLCASIAGGPGTGELFFGEGSRLTVL.